The entry below gives a single T cell receptor beta chain sequence along with its context. Its antigen remains unidentified. The record originates from a study of OX40 agonist ivuxolimab in advanced cancers. The wider study: Dose-escalation patients' cancers were hepatocellular carcinoma, melanoma, renal cell or head and neck cancer. General study findings and limits: Some of the nonresponding patients also showed low levels of normalized T-cell clonal expansion. In general, CD8+ T cells held more expanded clones than CD4+ did, on average.

Blood got drawn at baseline, again on cycle 4 day 1, and then on cycle 7 day 1. CDR3 size: 14 residues. CDR1 and CDR2 (germline): SGHTA, FQGNSA. Trimming left V 5 bases short and J 3 bases short, with 11 bases between. Method: immunoSEQ multiplex PCR; TCRdb's copy keeps in-frame clones and lacks some. The sample includes tens of thousands of clones, about 83% of them seen just once. The sequencing used CD4+ or CD8+ T cells sorted from blood, collected in a trial of the OX40 agonist ivuxolimab. This receptor was obtained from an adult with an advanced solid tumor such as melanoma, head and neck, liver or kidney cancer. The J gene is TRBJ2-4, the V gene TRBV7-2; possibly TRBD1 for D (5 bases). The CDR3 DNA follows: TGTGCCAGCAGCACCCAGGGAATCAAAAACATTCAGTACTTC. Translating gives CASSTQGIKNIQYF. Drawing the rest from reference TRBV7-2 and TRBJ2-4, the complete variable domain is GAGVSQSPSNKVTEKGKDVELRCDPISGHTALYWYRQSLGQGLEFLIYFQGNSAPDKSGLPSDRFSAERTGGSVSTLTIQRTQQEDSAVYLCASSTQGIKNIQYFGAGTRLSVL.